Each of the 18 T cell receptor beta chains below was sequenced from the same sample in a study of blood T cell repertoires in COVID-19. The protocol was immunoSEQ multiplex PCR, while the TCRdb copy is restricted to in-frame clones and leaves out a portion. The sample contains fewer than 200,000 clones, around four fifths of which appear only once. Material: PBMCs or T cells enriched from blood (not recorded which). All receptors derive from a woman aged 50 to 60 in a cohort exposed to, infected with or recovered from COVID-19 (not recorded which).

The V call is TRBV4-3, the J call TRBJ2-7; 7 bases line up with TRBD1. This CDR3 is built from 17 residues. Germline V gene sequence: CDR1 LGHNA, CDR2 YSLEER. Germline trimming cut 0 bases from V and 1 base from J; bases unmatched to any gene: 9. The DNA of the CDR3 is TGCGCCAGCAGCCAAGAAGCTCTCGTGGACAGGTCCTACGAGCAGTACTTC. Protein product: CASSQEALVDRSYEQYF.

The J gene is TRBJ2-5, the V gene TRBV6-5, with D tentatively TRBD2 (5 bases). Looked up from germline, CDR1 is MNHEY and CDR2 is SVGAGI. Deletions cut 6 bases from V and 7 bases from J, with 15 bases between. The CDR3 is made up of 13 amino acids. This CDR3 reads CASRTPPEVTQYF. CDR3 bases: TGTGCCAGCAGGACCCCACCGGAGGTGACCCAGTACTTC.

The V gene is TRBV29-1, the J gene TRBJ2-1; D is unclear. Germline V lookup: CDR1 SQVTM, CDR2 ANQGSEA. V lost 1 base to trimming and J lost 1 base, with 11 bases between them. The length of the CDR3 is 15 residues. CDR3 loop: CSVEGQSRSYNEQFF. Written as DNA, the CDR3 is TGCAGCGTTGAAGGGCAGTCCCGTTCCTACAATGAGCAGTTCTTC.

J is TRBJ2-7 and V is TRBV2; 12 bases match TRBD2. The CDR3 is 16 amino acids. The trim removed 1 base at V and 6 bases at J, leaving 7 bases unmatched. Per germline, CDR1 SNHLY and CDR2 FYNNEI. CDR3 nucleotides: TGTGCCAGCAGTGAAGGGACTAGCGGGATTCCCACCGAGCAGTACTTC. Its translation: CASSEGTSGIPTEQYF.

The V call is TRBV15, the J call TRBJ2-1; maybe TRBD2 (5 bases). The CDR3 has 15 amino acids. CDR1 and CDR2 (germline): LNHNV, YYDKDF (reference sequence). Between the trimmed V and J ends, which lost 3 bases and 9 bases, there was a span of 18 bases. The CDR3 bases are TGTGCCACCAGCAGGGCAAGGCGAGCGGATGGTGAGCAGTTCTTC. Protein product: CATSRARRADGEQFF.

The chain couples TRBV13 to TRBJ2-7, with 11 positions matching TRBD1. The CDR3 runs to 14 residues. Germline values: CDR1 PRHDT, CDR2 FYEKMQ (reference sequence). J lost 5 bases, V lost 5 bases, and 5 bases had no gene match. The CDR3 spells CASSEGQGDHEQYF. The CDR3 DNA reads TGTGCCAGCAGCGAGGGACAGGGGGACCACGAGCAGTACTTC.

The chain employs TRBV5-5 and TRBJ2-3; 9 bases map to TRBD1. The CDR3 consists of 15 residues. Germline values: CDR1 SGHKS, CDR2 YYEKEE (reference sequence). V lost 4 bases to trimming and J lost 0 bases; unmatched junction nucleotides: 3. The CDR3 DNA is TGTGCCAGCAGCCATGGACAGGGGAGCACAGATACGCAGTATTTT. Its protein is CASSHGQGSTDTQYF.

The rearrangement uses TRBV18 and TRBJ1-3; TRBD1 is a possible D gene (6 bases). The CDR3 contains 16 residues. V was shortened by 6 bases and J by 0 bases, with 15 bases between the two germline ends. Germline-derived CDR1 and CDR2 are KGHSH and LQKENI. CDR3 in amino acids: CASSRGQSNSGNTIYF. The DNA for the CDR3 is TGTGCCAGCTCTAGAGGACAGTCCAACTCTGGAAACACCATATATTTT.

The V gene is TRBV19, the J gene TRBJ1-4; D is unresolved. V was pared by 3 bases and J by 8 bases, with 16 bases between. This CDR3 is 15 amino acids long. Germline assignment: CDR1 LNHDA and CDR2 SQIVND (reference sequence). The CDR3 DNA sequence: TGTGCCAGTAGTATCGGAGGGCCAAGTGGAGAAAAACTGTTTTTT. The encoded protein is CASSIGGPSGEKLFF.

The rearrangement uses TRBV12-3 or TRBV12-4 and TRBJ1-1; maybe TRBD1 (5 bases). This CDR3 contains 13 residues. Trimming removed 5 bases from V and 6 bases from J, with 13 bases in between. The DNA of the CDR3 is TGTGCCAGCAGTGCGGGGGGTGGACCTGAAGCTTTCTTT. Translation gives CASSAGGGPEAFF.

V is TRBV4-1 and J is TRBJ2-3; perhaps TRBD1 as D (6 bases). Trimming left V 2 bases short and J 0 bases short, with 15 bases between. Germline CDR1 and CDR2: MGHRA and YSYEKL. CDR3 length: 17 residues. As DNA, the CDR3 is TGCGCCAGCAGCCAACCGGACAGTCGCCTTAGCACAGATACGCAGTATTTT. Translation: CASSQPDSRLSTDTQYF.

This clone was recorded once. The rearrangement joins TRBV28 to TRBJ1-3; 7 bases map to TRBD1. Germline lookup yields CDR1 MDHEN and CDR2 SYDVKM. The CDR3 consists of 16 residues. CDR3 protein: CVSYPRDRVSGNTIYF. CDR3 coding DNA: TGTGTCTCCTACCCACGAGACAGGGTATCGGGAAACACCATATATTTT.

The chain carries TRBV27 and TRBJ2-6; no firm D call. CDR1 and CDR2 (germline): MNHEY, SMNVEV (reference sequence). The V end was cut by 7 bases, the J end by 1 base, with 8 bases between. This CDR3 is 14 amino acids long. As DNA, the CDR3 is TGTGCCAGCACCCCCTATTCTGGGGCCAACGTCCTGACTTTC. Amino acid sequence: CASTPYSGANVLTF.

The chain joins TRBV11-2 to TRBJ1-4; a possible D gene is TRBD1 (5 bases). With 1 base removed from V and 8 bases from J, the gap between germline ends came to 14 bases. In germline, CDR1 is SGHAT, CDR2 FQNNGV. The CDR3 runs to 15 residues. The CDR3 sequence: CASSLGIAGLEKLFF. As DNA, the CDR3 is TGTGCCAGCAGCTTAGGGATCGCAGGGCTGGAAAAACTGTTTTTT.

J is TRBJ1-3 and V is TRBV28, with D possibly being TRBD1 (6 bases). The CDR3 spans 19 residues. The V end lost 6 bases, the J end lost 2 bases, and 26 bases lay between the germline ends. Looked up from germline, CDR1 is MDHEN and CDR2 is SYDVKM. The CDR3 reads CASSTPGVSALHPGNTIYF. The CDR3 region has the DNA TGTGCCAGCAGCACCCCAGGGGTGTCTGCGTTACACCCTGGAAACACCATATATTTT.

The V and J genes are TRBV14 and TRBJ2-2, with D unresolved. V was trimmed by 1 base and J by 2 bases, leaving 5 bases between them. The CDR3 covers 14 residues. The germline V gene encodes CDR1 SGHDN and CDR2 FVKESK. The CDR3 loop reads CASSQGLNTGELFF. In nucleotides, the CDR3 is TGTGCCAGCAGCCAAGGACTTAACACCGGGGAGCTGTTTTTT.

V usage is TRBV2 and J usage is TRBJ1-1, with a tentative D call TRBD1 (6 bases). The CDR3 consists of 15 residues. The V gene lost 6 bases and the J gene lost 5 bases, with 19 bases spanning the gap. CDR1 and CDR2 from the germline V gene are SNHLY and FYNNEI. DNA for the CDR3: TGTGCCAGCAGCCCATTTAAAGGGGGGGAAACTGAAGCTTTCTTT. It yields the protein CASSPFKGGETEAFF.

This clone was detected a few times. The chain is built from TRBV12-3 or TRBV12-4 and TRBJ2-1, with a possible D match to TRBD2 (5 bases). Trimming left V 3 bases short and J 8 bases short, with 5 bases between. This CDR3 has 11 residues. CDR3 sequence reads: CASSFGDEQFF. The CDR3 bases are TGTGCCAGCAGTTTCGGGGATGAGCAGTTCTTC.